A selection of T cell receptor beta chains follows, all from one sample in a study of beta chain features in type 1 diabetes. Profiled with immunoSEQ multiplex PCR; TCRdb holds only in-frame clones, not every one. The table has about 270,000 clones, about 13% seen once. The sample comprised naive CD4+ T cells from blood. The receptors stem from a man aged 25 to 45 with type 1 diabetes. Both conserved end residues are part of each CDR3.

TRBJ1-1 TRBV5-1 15 CASSLEGLLGAEAFF
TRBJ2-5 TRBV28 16 CASSGTGGDYQETQYF
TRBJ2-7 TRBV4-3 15 CASSQGVGASYEQYF
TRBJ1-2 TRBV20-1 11 CSAWDLYGYTF
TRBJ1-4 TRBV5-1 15 CASSDGAGAREKLFF
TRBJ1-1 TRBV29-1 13 CSASQELNTEAFF
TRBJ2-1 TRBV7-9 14 CASSLSSGSPLQFF
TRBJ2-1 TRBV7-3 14 CASSSGTTYNEQFF
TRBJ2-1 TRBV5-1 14 CASSLGTGINEQFF
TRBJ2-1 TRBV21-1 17 CASSKEGTSGRMNEQFF
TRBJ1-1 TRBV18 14 CASSPARGNTEAFF
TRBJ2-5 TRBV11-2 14 CASSSRVYKETQYF
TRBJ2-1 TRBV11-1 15 CASRSLGREINEQFF
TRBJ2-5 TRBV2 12 CASRGDSETQYF
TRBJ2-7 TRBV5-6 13 CASSPDRNYEQYF
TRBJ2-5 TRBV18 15 CASSPAGGDQETQYF
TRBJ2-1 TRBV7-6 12 CASSRLAGDKFF
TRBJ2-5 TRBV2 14 CASSERTGGETQYF
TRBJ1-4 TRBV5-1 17 CASSLLGQGTTNEKLFF
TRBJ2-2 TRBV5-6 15 CASSLAGANTGELFF
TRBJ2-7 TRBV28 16 CASTTRTSGLSYEQYF
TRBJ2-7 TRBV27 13 CASKGGGSYEQYF
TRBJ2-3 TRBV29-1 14 CSVERGSSTDTQYF
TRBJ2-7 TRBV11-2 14 CASSYTTGAYEQYF
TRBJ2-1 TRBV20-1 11 CSAFGTLEQFF
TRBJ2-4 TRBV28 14 CASSLLTYKNIQYF
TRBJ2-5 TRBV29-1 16 CSVEDTGGRAGETQYF
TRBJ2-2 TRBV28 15 CASSRLFLNTGELFF
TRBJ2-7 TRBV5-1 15 CASSWTSGSSYEQYF
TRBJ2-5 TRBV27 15 CASSFGTGTSETQYF
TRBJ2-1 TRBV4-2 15 CASSQDLQRIGEQFF
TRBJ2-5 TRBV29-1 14 CSVTWTPGRGTQYF
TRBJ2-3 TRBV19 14 CAGRADPSTDTQYF